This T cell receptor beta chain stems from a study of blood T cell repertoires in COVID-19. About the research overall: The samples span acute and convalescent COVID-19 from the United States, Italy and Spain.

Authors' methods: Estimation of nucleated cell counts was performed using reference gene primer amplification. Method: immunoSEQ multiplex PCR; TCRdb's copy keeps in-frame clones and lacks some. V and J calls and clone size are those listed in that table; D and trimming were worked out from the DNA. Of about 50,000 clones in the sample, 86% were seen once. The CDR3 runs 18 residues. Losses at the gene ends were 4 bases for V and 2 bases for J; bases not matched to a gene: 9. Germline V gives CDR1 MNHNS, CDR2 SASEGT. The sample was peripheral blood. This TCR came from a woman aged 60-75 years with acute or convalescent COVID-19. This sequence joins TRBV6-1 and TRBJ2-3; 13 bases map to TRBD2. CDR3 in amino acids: CASSGQTGLAGVTDTQYF. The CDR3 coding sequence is TGTGCCAGCAGTGGACAAACAGGACTAGCGGGAGTCACAGATACGCAGTATTTT.